These T cell receptor beta chains were read from a single sample in a study of cytomegalovirus exposure and HLA in healthy donors. Clones were sequenced by immunoSEQ multiplex PCR, and TCRdb holds only the in-frame ones, with some missing. The sample gives about 160,000 clones, 80% of which show up once; about 4.8% is in the top ten. The material sequenced was PBMCs. The source is a young man in good health and CMV-seronegative. Each CDR3 is given with its conserved first and last residue. Fields, in order: CDR3 DNA, CDR3 protein, J gene, D gene, clone size, V gene, CDR3 length. D genes are given only for firm matches. The size of a clone is reported for some rows only, either as once, few or many, or as a class for expanded clones.

cdr3_nt: TGTGCCAGTAGTATCGTGGCTTACAATGAGCAGTTCTTC
cdr3_aa: CASSIVAYNEQFF
j_call: TRBJ2-1
d_call: .
clone_size: .
v_call: TRBV19
cdr3_length: 13

cdr3_nt: TGTGCCAGCCGAGGACAGCTCCAAGAGACCCAGTACTTC
cdr3_aa: CASRGQLQETQYF
j_call: TRBJ2-5
d_call: .
clone_size: .
v_call: TRBV28
cdr3_length: 13

cdr3_nt: TGTGCCAGTAAAATCGGGACAGAAGCTTTCTTT
cdr3_aa: CASKIGTEAFF
j_call: TRBJ1-1
d_call: .
clone_size: once
v_call: TRBV19
cdr3_length: 11

cdr3_nt: TGTGCCACCCCAGACAGGGAGAACACCGGGGAGCTGTTTTTC
cdr3_aa: CATPDRENTGELFF
j_call: TRBJ2-2
d_call: TRBD1
clone_size: .
v_call: TRBV19
cdr3_length: 14

cdr3_nt: TGTGCCAGCAGCTTGGGGCCAGGAAGCAACGGAGGCTACACCTTC
cdr3_aa: CASSLGPGSNGGYTF
j_call: TRBJ1-2
d_call: .
clone_size: .
v_call: TRBV5-4
cdr3_length: 15

cdr3_nt: TGCGCCAGCAGTGGGTCTTCCGCGGGGACCGGGGAGCTGTTTTTT
cdr3_aa: CASSGSSAGTGELFF
j_call: TRBJ2-2
d_call: .
clone_size: .
v_call: TRBV10-1
cdr3_length: 15

cdr3_nt: TGCAGCGTCGACAGGGGGGCAGATACGCAGTATTTT
cdr3_aa: CSVDRGADTQYF
j_call: TRBJ2-3
d_call: TRBD1
clone_size: once
v_call: TRBV29-1
cdr3_length: 12

cdr3_nt: TGCGCCAGCAGTGAGTCTATGCCGGGACAGGGCGTCTACGAGCAGTACTTC
cdr3_aa: CASSESMPGQGVYEQYF
j_call: TRBJ2-7
d_call: TRBD1
clone_size: .
v_call: TRBV10-2
cdr3_length: 17

cdr3_nt: TGTGCCAGCAGCGCGAATAATTCACCCCTCCACTTT
cdr3_aa: CASSANNSPLHF
j_call: TRBJ1-6
d_call: .
clone_size: few
v_call: TRBV5-4
cdr3_length: 12

cdr3_nt: TGTGCCAGCAGTGAAGCCCGCGACAGGGCGAACTATGGCTACACCTTC
cdr3_aa: CASSEARDRANYGYTF
j_call: TRBJ1-2
d_call: TRBD1
clone_size: .
v_call: TRBV6-1
cdr3_length: 16

cdr3_nt: TGTGCCAGCAGCTTTGGCGGGGGGGATAATCAGCCCCAGCATTTT
cdr3_aa: CASSFGGGDNQPQHF
j_call: TRBJ1-5
d_call: .
clone_size: once
v_call: TRBV5-4
cdr3_length: 15

cdr3_nt: TGTGCCAGCAGTTCACAGGGGACCACAGATACGCAGTATTTT
cdr3_aa: CASSSQGTTDTQYF
j_call: TRBJ2-3
d_call: TRBD1
clone_size: .
v_call: TRBV7-9
cdr3_length: 14

cdr3_nt: TGTGCCAGCAGCCGATTCGCGGAGAACACTGAAGCTTTCTTT
cdr3_aa: CASSRFAENTEAFF
j_call: TRBJ1-1
d_call: .
clone_size: .
v_call: TRBV9
cdr3_length: 14

cdr3_nt: TGTGCCTGGAGTATCAGGCTTTCTGGGGCCAACGTCCTGACTTTC
cdr3_aa: CAWSIRLSGANVLTF
j_call: TRBJ2-6
d_call: .
clone_size: .
v_call: TRBV30
cdr3_length: 15

cdr3_nt: TGCAGCGTTGGGGGATCGACTAGCGGGACCGGGGAGCTGTTTTTT
cdr3_aa: CSVGGSTSGTGELFF
j_call: TRBJ2-2
d_call: TRBD2
clone_size: .
v_call: TRBV29-1
cdr3_length: 15

cdr3_nt: TGCGCCAGCAGCTCCTCAGGAGGATACGAGCCCCAGCATTTT
cdr3_aa: CASSSSGGYEPQHF
j_call: TRBJ1-5
d_call: .
clone_size: .
v_call: TRBV5-1
cdr3_length: 14

cdr3_nt: TGTGCCAGCAGCGTAGAGGGGGAGGGCCTCTCGCAGTACTTC
cdr3_aa: CASSVEGEGLSQYF
j_call: TRBJ2-7
d_call: .
clone_size: .
v_call: TRBV9
cdr3_length: 14

cdr3_nt: TGTGCCAGCAGTGCACGATGGGATAGCGGGGGGAGTTTAGAAGAGACCCAGTACTTC
cdr3_aa: CASSARWDSGGSLEETQYF
j_call: TRBJ2-5
d_call: TRBD2
clone_size: .
v_call: TRBV2
cdr3_length: 19

cdr3_nt: TGTGCCAGCAGCCCCAGCGGTGGCTCCTACAATGAGCAGTTCTTC
cdr3_aa: CASSPSGGSYNEQFF
j_call: TRBJ2-1
d_call: .
clone_size: .
v_call: TRBV28
cdr3_length: 15

cdr3_nt: TGCAGCGTGGGACTAGCGGGAGGTCGAGGTGAGCAGTTCTTC
cdr3_aa: CSVGLAGGRGEQFF
j_call: TRBJ2-1
d_call: TRBD2
clone_size: .
v_call: TRBV29-1
cdr3_length: 14

cdr3_nt: TGTGCCAGCAGGCGCCGAACGGGAGAAGAGACCCAGTACTTC
cdr3_aa: CASRRRTGEETQYF
j_call: TRBJ2-5
d_call: .
clone_size: .
v_call: TRBV6-1
cdr3_length: 14

cdr3_nt: TGTGCCAGCAGCCCCCTTCATTCCTTCTACTCCTACAATGAGCAGTTCTTC
cdr3_aa: CASSPLHSFYSYNEQFF
j_call: TRBJ2-1
d_call: .
clone_size: .
v_call: TRBV4-2
cdr3_length: 17

cdr3_nt: TGTGCCAGCAGTTTGTCACAGGGGGCGTTAGTAGAGACCCAGTACTTC
cdr3_aa: CASSLSQGALVETQYF
j_call: TRBJ2-5
d_call: TRBD1
clone_size: .
v_call: TRBV27
cdr3_length: 16

cdr3_nt: TGTGCCAGCAGCCTGGACTACAATCAGCCCCAGCATTTT
cdr3_aa: CASSLDYNQPQHF
j_call: TRBJ1-5
d_call: .
clone_size: .
v_call: TRBV11-1
cdr3_length: 13

cdr3_nt: TGTGCCAGTAGTATAGGGGGGGGGCCCTACAATGAGCAGTTCTTC
cdr3_aa: CASSIGGGPYNEQFF
j_call: TRBJ2-1
d_call: .
clone_size: once
v_call: TRBV19
cdr3_length: 15

cdr3_nt: TGTGCCAGCAGTTTGAGCGGGGGGACCCAGCATTTT
cdr3_aa: CASSLSGGTQHF
j_call: TRBJ1-5
d_call: .
clone_size: .
v_call: TRBV27
cdr3_length: 12

cdr3_nt: TGTGCCAGCAGCCAAGATCGGGGGGCCGGGGAGCTGTTTTTT
cdr3_aa: CASSQDRGAGELFF
j_call: TRBJ2-2
d_call: TRBD2
clone_size: .
v_call: TRBV14
cdr3_length: 14

cdr3_nt: TGTGCCACCAGCGAAAAGGCAGGGGAGTCCTACGAGCAGTACTTC
cdr3_aa: CATSEKAGESYEQYF
j_call: TRBJ2-7
d_call: .
clone_size: few
v_call: TRBV15
cdr3_length: 15

cdr3_nt: TGTGCCAGCAGTGAAGCGAGTAGAGGGTCCTATGGCTACACCTTC
cdr3_aa: CASSEASRGSYGYTF
j_call: TRBJ1-2
d_call: .
clone_size: .
v_call: TRBV6-1
cdr3_length: 15

cdr3_nt: TGTGCCAGCAGTTTAGGTGGGGCAGACATTCAGTACTTC
cdr3_aa: CASSLGGADIQYF
j_call: TRBJ2-4
d_call: .
clone_size: once
v_call: TRBV28
cdr3_length: 13

cdr3_nt: TGTGCCAGCAGTGCCCACCAGGGGACCTATGGCTACACCTTC
cdr3_aa: CASSAHQGTYGYTF
j_call: TRBJ1-2
d_call: .
clone_size: .
v_call: TRBV28
cdr3_length: 14

cdr3_nt: TGTGCCAGCAGCTCGGGACAGGGTACGAATCAGCCCCAGCATTTT
cdr3_aa: CASSSGQGTNQPQHF
j_call: TRBJ1-5
d_call: TRBD1
clone_size: .
v_call: TRBV11-2
cdr3_length: 15

cdr3_nt: TGCGCCAGCGGCTACTCCACCGGGGAGCTGTTTTTT
cdr3_aa: CASGYSTGELFF
j_call: TRBJ2-2
d_call: .
clone_size: .
v_call: TRBV5-1
cdr3_length: 12

cdr3_nt: TGTGCCAGCAGCTATGGGCAGGGGCTGAACACTGAAGCTTTCTTT
cdr3_aa: CASSYGQGLNTEAFF
j_call: TRBJ1-1
d_call: .
clone_size: .
v_call: TRBV5-4
cdr3_length: 15

cdr3_nt: TGTGCCAGCAGCTTAGGAGGCGACAGCTCCTACAATGAGCAGTTCTTC
cdr3_aa: CASSLGGDSSYNEQFF
j_call: TRBJ2-1
d_call: .
clone_size: .
v_call: TRBV11-3
cdr3_length: 16

cdr3_nt: TGTGCCAGCAGCTTTGGGACAGGGGGGACTGAAGCTTTCTTT
cdr3_aa: CASSFGTGGTEAFF
j_call: TRBJ1-1
d_call: TRBD1
clone_size: few
v_call: TRBV5-4
cdr3_length: 14

cdr3_nt: TGTGCCAGCAGCTTGGACAGGGGTAAGAACAATGAGCAGTTCTTC
cdr3_aa: CASSLDRGKNNEQFF
j_call: TRBJ2-1
d_call: TRBD1
clone_size: few
v_call: TRBV5-4
cdr3_length: 15

cdr3_nt: TGTGCCAGCAGCTTAGGAGCAGGGGGGCACACAGATACGCAGTATTTT
cdr3_aa: CASSLGAGGHTDTQYF
j_call: TRBJ2-3
d_call: .
clone_size: .
v_call: TRBV7-9
cdr3_length: 16

cdr3_nt: TGTGCCAGCGTGGGCCTAGCGGGAGGAGCCTACGAGCAGTACTTC
cdr3_aa: CASVGLAGGAYEQYF
j_call: TRBJ2-7
d_call: TRBD2
clone_size: once
v_call: TRBV6-5
cdr3_length: 15

cdr3_nt: TGTGCCAGCTCACTCCCCTTAGCGGGAGGGCCGGAGACCCAGTACTTC
cdr3_aa: CASSLPLAGGPETQYF
j_call: TRBJ2-5
d_call: TRBD2
clone_size: .
v_call: TRBV18
cdr3_length: 16

cdr3_nt: TGTGCCAGCAAAACAGGGGGCATGAACACTGAAGCTTTCTTT
cdr3_aa: CASKTGGMNTEAFF
j_call: TRBJ1-1
d_call: TRBD1
clone_size: .
v_call: TRBV28
cdr3_length: 14

cdr3_nt: TGTGCCAGCAGCTTAGGAGAACCCACTGAAGCTTTCTTT
cdr3_aa: CASSLGEPTEAFF
j_call: TRBJ1-1
d_call: .
clone_size: .
v_call: TRBV7-3
cdr3_length: 13

cdr3_nt: TGTGCCTGGACAGTTAGGTTGGCGGGAGGTAGGGACAATGAGCAGTTCTTC
cdr3_aa: CAWTVRLAGGRDNEQFF
j_call: TRBJ2-1
d_call: TRBD2
clone_size: .
v_call: TRBV30
cdr3_length: 17

cdr3_nt: TGTGCCAGCAGTGACCGATTAGCCGGGGAGCAGTACTTC
cdr3_aa: CASSDRLAGEQYF
j_call: TRBJ2-7
d_call: .
clone_size: .
v_call: TRBV27
cdr3_length: 13

cdr3_nt: TGTTCCAGCAGTATTTTTGGGGAGGGGACAGGGCATTCACCCCTCCACTTT
cdr3_aa: CSSSIFGEGTGHSPLHF
j_call: TRBJ1-6
d_call: TRBD1
clone_size: .
v_call: TRBV7-9
cdr3_length: 17

cdr3_nt: TGTGCCAGCAGACCTGGGCCCCAACTGGAAGCCGGGGAGCTGTTTTTT
cdr3_aa: CASRPGPQLEAGELFF
j_call: TRBJ2-2
d_call: .
clone_size: .
v_call: TRBV7-3
cdr3_length: 16

cdr3_nt: TGTGCCAGCAGGACAGGGGCGAGCGGCTACACCTTC
cdr3_aa: CASRTGASGYTF
j_call: TRBJ1-2
d_call: TRBD1
clone_size: .
v_call: TRBV27
cdr3_length: 12

cdr3_nt: TGTGCCAGCTCACCATTGAGCGCGGGAGAGACAGATACGCAGTATTTT
cdr3_aa: CASSPLSAGETDTQYF
j_call: TRBJ2-3
d_call: TRBD2
clone_size: .
v_call: TRBV18
cdr3_length: 16

cdr3_nt: TGTGCCATCAGTGAGTCGACAGGCCAAACCTACGAGCAGTACTTC
cdr3_aa: CAISESTGQTYEQYF
j_call: TRBJ2-7
d_call: .
clone_size: .
v_call: TRBV10-3
cdr3_length: 15

cdr3_nt: TGTGCCAGCAGTTTATTCGGGACAGGGGATCAGCCCCAGCATTTT
cdr3_aa: CASSLFGTGDQPQHF
j_call: TRBJ1-5
d_call: TRBD1
clone_size: .
v_call: TRBV27
cdr3_length: 15